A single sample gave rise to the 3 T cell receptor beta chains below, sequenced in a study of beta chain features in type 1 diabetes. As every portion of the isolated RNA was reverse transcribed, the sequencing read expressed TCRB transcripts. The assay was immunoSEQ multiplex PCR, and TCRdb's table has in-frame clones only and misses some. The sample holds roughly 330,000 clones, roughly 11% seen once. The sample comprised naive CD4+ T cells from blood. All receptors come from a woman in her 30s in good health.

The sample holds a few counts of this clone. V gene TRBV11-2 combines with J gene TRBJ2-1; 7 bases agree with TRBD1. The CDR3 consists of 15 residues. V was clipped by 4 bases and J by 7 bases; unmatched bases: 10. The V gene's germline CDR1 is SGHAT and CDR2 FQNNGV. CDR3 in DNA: TGTGCCAGCAGCTGGACCAGGGACAGACTGAATGAGCAGTTCTTC. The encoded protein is CASSWTRDRLNEQFF.

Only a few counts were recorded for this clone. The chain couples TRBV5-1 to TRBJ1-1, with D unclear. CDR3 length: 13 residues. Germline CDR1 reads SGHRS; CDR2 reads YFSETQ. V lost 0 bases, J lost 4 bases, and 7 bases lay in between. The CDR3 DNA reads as TGCGCCAGCAGCTTGGGGGGAGGCACTGAAGCTTTCTTT. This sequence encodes CASSLGGGTEAFF.

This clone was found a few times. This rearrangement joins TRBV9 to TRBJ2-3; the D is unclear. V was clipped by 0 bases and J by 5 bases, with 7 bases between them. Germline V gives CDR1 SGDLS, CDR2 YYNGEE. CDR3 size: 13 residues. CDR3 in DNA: TGTGCCAGCAGCGTAGTCCTCCTAGATACGCAGTATTTT. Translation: CASSVVLLDTQYF.